This T cell receptor (beta chain) was profiled in a study of CD8 T cells in Susac syndrome. TCR beta sequencing was performed on blood CD8+ and CD4+ T cells. Random hexamers were used to reverse transcribe the RNA input (about 0.5 to 1 ug). TCRdb used MiXCR to reprocess the immunoSEQ multiplex PCR reads, holding one entry per CDR3 protein. The table records some 120,000 distinct CDR3 sequences, roughly 94% of them present only once. V was cut by 4 bases and J by 5 bases, with 14 bases left in between. Germline V gives CDR1 SGHDT, CDR2 YYEEEE. This CDR3 is 14 amino acids long. The chain links TRBV5-6 to TRBJ2-3; TRBD1 or TRBD2 may be the D gene (6 bases each). Input material: CD4+ T cells from PBMCs. This receptor was obtained from a human donor with multiple sclerosis. CDR3 nucleotide sequence: TGTGCCAGCAGCCCCCTGCGGGACAAAGATACGCAGTATTTT. As protein: CASSPLRDKDTQYF.